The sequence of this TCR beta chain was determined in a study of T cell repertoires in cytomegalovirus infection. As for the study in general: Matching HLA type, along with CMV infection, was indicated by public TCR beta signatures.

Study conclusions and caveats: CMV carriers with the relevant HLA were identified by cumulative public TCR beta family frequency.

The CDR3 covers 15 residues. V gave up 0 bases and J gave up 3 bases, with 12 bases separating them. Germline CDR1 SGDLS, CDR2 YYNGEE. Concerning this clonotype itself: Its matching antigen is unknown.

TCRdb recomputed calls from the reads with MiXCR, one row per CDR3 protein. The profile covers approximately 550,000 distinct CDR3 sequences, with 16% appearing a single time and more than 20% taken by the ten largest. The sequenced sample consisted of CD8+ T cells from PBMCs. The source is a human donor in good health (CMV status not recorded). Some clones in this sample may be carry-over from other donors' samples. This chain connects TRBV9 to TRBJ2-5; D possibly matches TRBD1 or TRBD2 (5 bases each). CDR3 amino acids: CASSVEGTKEETQYF. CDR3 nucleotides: TGTGCCAGCAGCGTAGAGGGGACGAAGGAAGAGACCCAGTACTTC. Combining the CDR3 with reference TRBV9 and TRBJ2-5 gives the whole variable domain DSGVTQTPKHLITATGQRVTLRCSPRSGDLSVYWYQQSLDQGLQFLIQYYNGEERAKGNILERFSAQQFPDLHSELNLSSLELGDSALYFCASSVEGTKEETQYFGPGTRLLVL.